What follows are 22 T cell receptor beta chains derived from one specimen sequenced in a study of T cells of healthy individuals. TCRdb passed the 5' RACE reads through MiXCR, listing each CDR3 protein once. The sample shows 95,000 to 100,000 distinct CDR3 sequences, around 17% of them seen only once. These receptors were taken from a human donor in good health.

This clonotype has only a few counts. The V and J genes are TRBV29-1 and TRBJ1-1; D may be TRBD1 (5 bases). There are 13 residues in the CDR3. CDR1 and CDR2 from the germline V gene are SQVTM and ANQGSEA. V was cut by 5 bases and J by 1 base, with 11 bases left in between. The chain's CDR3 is CSVFATGNTEAFF. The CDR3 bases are TGCAGCGTTTTTGCCACAGGGAACACTGAAGCTTTCTTT. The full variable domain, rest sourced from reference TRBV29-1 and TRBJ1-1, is SAVISQKPSRDICQRGTSLTIQCQVDSQVTMMFWYRQQPGQSLTLIATANQGSEATYESGFVIDKFPISRPNLTFSTLTVSNMSPEDSSIYLCSVFATGNTEAFFGQGTRLTVV.

The CDR3 spells CSASLTRVIGGELFF. CDR3 in DNA: TGCAGTGCTAGCCTTACCAGGGTTATAGGCGGGGAGCTGTTTTTT. The gene calls are TRBV20-1 and TRBJ2-2; perhaps TRBD1 as D (5 bases). This CDR3 has 15 amino acids. The germline V gene has CDR1 DFQATT and CDR2 SNEGSKA (reference sequence). The V and J ends lost 3 bases and 7 bases respectively, with 18 bases between them.

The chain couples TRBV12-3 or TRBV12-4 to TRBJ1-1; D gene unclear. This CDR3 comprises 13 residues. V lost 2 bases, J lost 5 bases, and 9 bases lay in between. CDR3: CASSLTGQTEAFF. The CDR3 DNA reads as TGTGCCAGCAGTTTAACCGGCCAGACTGAAGCTTTCTTT.

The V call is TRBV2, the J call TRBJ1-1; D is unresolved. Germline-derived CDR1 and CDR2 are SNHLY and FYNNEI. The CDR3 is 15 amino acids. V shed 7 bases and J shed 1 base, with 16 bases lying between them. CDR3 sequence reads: CASTSEWLKNTEAFF. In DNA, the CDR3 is TGTGCCAGCACCTCCGAATGGCTCAAGAACACTGAAGCTTTCTTT.

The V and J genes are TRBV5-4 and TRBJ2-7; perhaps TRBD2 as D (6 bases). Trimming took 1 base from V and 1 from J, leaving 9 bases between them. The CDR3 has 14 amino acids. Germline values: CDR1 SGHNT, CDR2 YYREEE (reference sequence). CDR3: CASSLRGMSYEQYF. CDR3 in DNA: TGTGCCAGCAGCTTGCGGGGGATGTCCTACGAGCAGTACTTC.

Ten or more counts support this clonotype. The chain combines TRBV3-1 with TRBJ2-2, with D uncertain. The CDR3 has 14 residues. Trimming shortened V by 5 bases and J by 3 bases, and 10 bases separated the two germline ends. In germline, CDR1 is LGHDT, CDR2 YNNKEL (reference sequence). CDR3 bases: TGTGCCAGCAGCAGAAGACGGGACACCGGGGAGCTGTTTTTT. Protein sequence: CASSRRRDTGELFF.

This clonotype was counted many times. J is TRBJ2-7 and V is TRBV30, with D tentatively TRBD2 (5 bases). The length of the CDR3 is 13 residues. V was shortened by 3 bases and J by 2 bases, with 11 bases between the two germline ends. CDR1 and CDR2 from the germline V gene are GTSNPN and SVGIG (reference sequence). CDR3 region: CAWSAGPTYEQYF. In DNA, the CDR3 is TGTGCCTGGAGCGCGGGCCCTACCTACGAGCAGTACTTC.

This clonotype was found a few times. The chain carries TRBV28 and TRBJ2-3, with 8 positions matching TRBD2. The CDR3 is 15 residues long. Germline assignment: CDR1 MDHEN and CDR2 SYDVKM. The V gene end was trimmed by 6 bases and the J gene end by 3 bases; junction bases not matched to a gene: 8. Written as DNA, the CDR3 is TGTGCCAGCAGCTACCTAAGCGGGAGTACAGATACGCAGTATTTT. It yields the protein CASSYLSGSTDTQYF.

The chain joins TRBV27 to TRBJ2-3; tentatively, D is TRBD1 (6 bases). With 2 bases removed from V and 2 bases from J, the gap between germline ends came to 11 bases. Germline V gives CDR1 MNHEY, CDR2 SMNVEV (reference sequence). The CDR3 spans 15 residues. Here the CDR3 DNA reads TGTGCCAGCAGTTTACGTCGGGACATCACAGATACGCAGTATTTT. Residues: CASSLRRDITDTQYF.

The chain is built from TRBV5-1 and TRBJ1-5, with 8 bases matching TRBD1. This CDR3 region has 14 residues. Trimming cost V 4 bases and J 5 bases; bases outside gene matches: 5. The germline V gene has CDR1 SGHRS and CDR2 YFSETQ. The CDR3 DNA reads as TGCGCCAGCAGCACAGGACAGGGCCATCAGCCCCAGCATTTT. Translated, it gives CASSTGQGHQPQHF.

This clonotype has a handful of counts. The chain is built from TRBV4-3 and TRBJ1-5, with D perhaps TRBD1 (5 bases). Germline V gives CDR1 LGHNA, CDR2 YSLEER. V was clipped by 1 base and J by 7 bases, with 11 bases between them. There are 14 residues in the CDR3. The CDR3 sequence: CASSQGQGEQPQHF. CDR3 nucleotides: TGCGCCAGCAGCCAAGGGCAGGGTGAGCAGCCCCAGCATTTT.

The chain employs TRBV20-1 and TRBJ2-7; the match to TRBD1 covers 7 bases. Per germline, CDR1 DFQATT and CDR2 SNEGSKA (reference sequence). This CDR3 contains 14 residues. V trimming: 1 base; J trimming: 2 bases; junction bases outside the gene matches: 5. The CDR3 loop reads CSARGGQGAYEQYF. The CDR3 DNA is TGCAGTGCTAGAGGCGGGCAGGGGGCCTACGAGCAGTACTTC.

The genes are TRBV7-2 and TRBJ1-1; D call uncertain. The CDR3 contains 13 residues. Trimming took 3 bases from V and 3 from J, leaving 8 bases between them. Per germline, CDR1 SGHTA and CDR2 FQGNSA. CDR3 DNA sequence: TGTGCCAGCAGCTTTTCAGAGGACACTGAAGCTTTCTTT. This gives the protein CASSFSEDTEAFF.

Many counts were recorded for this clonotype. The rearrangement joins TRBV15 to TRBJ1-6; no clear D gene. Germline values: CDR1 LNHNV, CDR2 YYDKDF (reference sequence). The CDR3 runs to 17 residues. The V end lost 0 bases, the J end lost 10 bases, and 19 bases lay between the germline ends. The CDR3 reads CATSRDPPGMRSSPLHF. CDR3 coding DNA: TGTGCCACCAGCAGAGATCCCCCGGGGATGAGGTCGTCACCCCTCCACTTT. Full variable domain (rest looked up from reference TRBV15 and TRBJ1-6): DAMVIQNPRYQVTQFGKPVTLSCSQTLNHNVMYWYQQKSSQAPKLLFHYYDKDFNNEADTPDNFQSRRPNTSFCFLDIRSPGLGDTAMYLCATSRDPPGMRSSPLHFGNGTRLTVT.

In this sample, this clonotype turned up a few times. The CDR3 reads CASSLGGGGPTNEKLFF. DNA for the CDR3: TGTGCCAGCAGCTTAGGTGGGGGCGGTCCAACTAATGAAAAACTGTTTTTT. This chain uses TRBV7-6 with TRBJ1-4, with D possibly TRBD1 on 6 matching bases. Trimming cost V 1 base and J 0 bases, with 12 bases left between them. The CDR3 contains 17 residues. Germline assignment: CDR1 SGHVS and CDR2 FNYEAQ.

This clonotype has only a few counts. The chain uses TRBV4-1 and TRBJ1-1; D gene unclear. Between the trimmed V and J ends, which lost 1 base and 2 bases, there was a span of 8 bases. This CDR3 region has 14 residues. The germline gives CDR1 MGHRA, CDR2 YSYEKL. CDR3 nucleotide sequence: TGCGCCAGCAGCCAAGTGCTAGTCAACACTGAAGCTTTCTTT. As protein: CASSQVLVNTEAFF.

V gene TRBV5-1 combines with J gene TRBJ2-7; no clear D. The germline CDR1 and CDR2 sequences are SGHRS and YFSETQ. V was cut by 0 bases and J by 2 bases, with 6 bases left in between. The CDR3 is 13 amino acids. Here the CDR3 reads CASSLDPTYEQYF. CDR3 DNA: TGCGCCAGCAGCTTGGATCCTACCTACGAGCAGTACTTC.

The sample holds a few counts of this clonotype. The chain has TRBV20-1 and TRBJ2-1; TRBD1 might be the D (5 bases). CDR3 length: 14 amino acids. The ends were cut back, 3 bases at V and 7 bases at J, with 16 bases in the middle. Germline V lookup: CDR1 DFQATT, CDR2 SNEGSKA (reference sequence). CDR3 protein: CSASLGVERNEQFF. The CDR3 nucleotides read TGCAGTGCTAGTCTAGGGGTTGAGAGAAATGAGCAGTTCTTC.

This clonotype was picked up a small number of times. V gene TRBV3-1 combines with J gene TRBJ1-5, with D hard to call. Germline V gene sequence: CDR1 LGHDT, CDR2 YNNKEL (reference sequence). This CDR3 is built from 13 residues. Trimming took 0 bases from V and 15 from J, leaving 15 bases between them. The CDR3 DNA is TGTGCCAGCAGCCAAGAATACCAGACGCCCTTGCATTTT. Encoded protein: CASSQEYQTPLHF. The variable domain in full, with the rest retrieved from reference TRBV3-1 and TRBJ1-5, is DTAVSQTPKYLVTQMGNDKSIKCEQNLGHDTMYWYKQDSKKFLKIMFSYNNKELIINETVPNRFSPKSPDKAHLNLHINSLELGDSAVYFCASSQEYQTPLHFGDGTRLSIL.

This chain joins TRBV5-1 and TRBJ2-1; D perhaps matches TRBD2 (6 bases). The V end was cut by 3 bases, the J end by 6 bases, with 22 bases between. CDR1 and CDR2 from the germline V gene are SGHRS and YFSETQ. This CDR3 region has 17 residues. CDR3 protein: CASSWETRLVKVNEQFF. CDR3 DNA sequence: TGCGCCAGCAGCTGGGAAACCCGACTAGTGAAGGTCAATGAGCAGTTCTTC.

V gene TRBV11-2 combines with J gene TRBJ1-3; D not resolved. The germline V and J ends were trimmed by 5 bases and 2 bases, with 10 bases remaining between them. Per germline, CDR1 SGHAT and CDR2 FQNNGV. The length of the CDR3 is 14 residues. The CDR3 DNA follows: TGTGCCAGCAGCCCAATGAGGGCTGGAAACACCATATATTTT. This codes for CASSPMRAGNTIYF. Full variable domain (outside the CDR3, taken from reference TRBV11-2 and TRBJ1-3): EAGVAQSPRYKIIEKRQSVAFWCNPISGHATLYWYQQILGQGPKLLIQFQNNGVVDDSQLPKDRFSAERLKGVDSTLKIQPAKLEDSAVYLCASSPMRAGNTIYFGEGSWLTVV.

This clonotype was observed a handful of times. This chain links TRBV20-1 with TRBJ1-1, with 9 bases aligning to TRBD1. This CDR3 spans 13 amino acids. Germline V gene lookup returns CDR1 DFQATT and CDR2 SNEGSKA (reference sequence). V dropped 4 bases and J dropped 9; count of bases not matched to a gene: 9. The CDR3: CSAIQQGARKAFF. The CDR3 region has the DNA TGCAGTGCTATCCAACAGGGGGCGAGGAAAGCTTTCTTT.